These T cell receptor beta chains were read from a single sample in a study of cytomegalovirus exposure and HLA in healthy donors. Assay used: immunoSEQ multiplex PCR; TCRdb lists only in-frame clones, some missing. The sample shows under 150,000 clones, 55% to 75% of them seen only once. The specimen sequenced was PBMCs. The receptors shown here come from a human donor in good health. Both conserved end residues are part of each CDR3. A D gene is named only where the DNA matches it firmly. Expanded clones get a size class; other rows say once, few or many, or leave the size out.

D	size	V	J	DNA	CDR3
TRBD1	few	TRBV6-1	TRBJ2-7	TGTGCCAGCTCAGTTAGGGACAGCTACTACGAGCAGTACTTC	CASSVRDSYYEQYF
-	-	TRBV6-5	TRBJ2-7	TGTGCCAGCAGTTACGCGGGACCATCCTACGAGCAGTACTTC	CASSYAGPSYEQYF
TRBD2	-	TRBV28	TRBJ2-2	TGTGCCAGCAGTCGAGGGACTAGCGGGACCGGGGAGCTGTTTTTT	CASSRGTSGTGELFF
-	few	TRBV6-6	TRBJ2-2	TGTGCCAGCGGGGGAAAACGGGGGAGTTACACCGGGGAGCTGTTTTTT	CASGGKRGSYTGELFF
-	few	TRBV5-1	TRBJ2-4	TGCGCCAGCAGCACAGTTGGTGGTCCGAACATTCAGTACTTC	CASSTVGGPNIQYF
TRBD1	-	TRBV5-4	TRBJ2-3	TGTGCCAGCAGCCAAACAGGGGGCCCGGCAGATACGCAGTATTTT	CASSQTGGPADTQYF
TRBD1	few	TRBV28	TRBJ1-6	TGTGCCAGCAGTTTTGTGTTGGGGACAGGGCATTCACCCCTCCACTTT	CASSFVLGTGHSPLHF
-	-	TRBV14	TRBJ2-1	TGTGCCAGCAGCCAAGATCAGGGGACCCACAATGAGCAGTTCTTC	CASSQDQGTHNEQFF
-	-	TRBV2	TRBJ2-1	TGTGCCAGCTGGGCCCGGACTGGCTACAATGAGCAGTTCTTC	CASWARTGYNEQFF
-	-	TRBV21-1	TRBJ1-1	TGTGCCAGCAGCAAATGGGACAGGTTGGTTTGCACTGAAGCTTTCTTT	CASSKWDRLVCTEAFF
-	few	TRBV7-2	TRBJ2-1	TGTGCCAGCAGCTTAGGTCGACAGACCATATACAATGAGCAGTTCTTC	CASSLGRQTIYNEQFF
-	few	TRBV6-5	TRBJ1-1	TGTGCCAGCAGTACAACAGGGCACACTGAAGCTTTCTTT	CASSTTGHTEAFF
TRBD2	-	TRBV25-1	TRBJ2-5	TGTGCCAGCAGTGTCGGAGCGGGAGGGCCCCAAGAGACCCAGTACTTC	CASSVGAGGPQETQYF
-	-	TRBV5-5	TRBJ2-7	TGTGCCAGCAGCTTGGGGGCCGTCATCTACGAGCAGTACTTC	CASSLGAVIYEQYF
-	-	TRBV5-1	TRBJ2-3	TGCGCCAGCAGCTTGGCCGGCGGAGCTAGCACAGATACGCAGTATTTT	CASSLAGGASTDTQYF
-	once	TRBV10-3	TRBJ1-2	TGTGCCATCAGTGAAGGCCAGGTCGCGGGCGTATATGGCTACACCTTC	CAISEGQVAGVYGYTF
-	-	TRBV7-2	TRBJ1-5	TGTGCCATCGCGCAGGGGCCGGGGCAGCCCCAGCATTTT	CAIAQGPGQPQHF
-	few	TRBV11-2	TRBJ1-2	TGTGCCAGCAGTCTTGGGTGGCGGGACTATGGCTACACCTTC	CASSLGWRDYGYTF
TRBD2	-	TRBV6-5	TRBJ2-5	TGTGCCAGCAGTTCCCTCAGCGGGGGGGCCTTTGAGACCCAGTACTTC	CASSSLSGGAFETQYF
-	-	TRBV7-2	TRBJ2-5	TGTGCCAGCAGTTACGGAGACAGGCTACAAGAGACCCAGTACTTC	CASSYGDRLQETQYF
TRBD2	-	TRBV10-1	TRBJ2-7	TGCGCCAGCAGTGGGGTACTAGCGGGAGCCTACGAGCAGTACTTC	CASSGVLAGAYEQYF
TRBD2	-	TRBV30	TRBJ2-1	TGTGCCTGGAGCCAAGGACTAGTAGTAGAAGATGAGCAGTTCTTC	CAWSQGLVVEDEQFF
-	once	TRBV5-1	TRBJ2-2	TGCGCCAGCAGTCGAACTAGCACCGGGGAGCTGTTTTTT	CASSRTSTGELFF
TRBD1	-	TRBV2	TRBJ2-7	TGTGCCAGCAGCGGGGACAGGGCCTCCTACGAGCAGTACTTC	CASSGDRASYEQYF
-	-	TRBV11-2	TRBJ1-1	TGTGCCAGCAGCTTAGTTGGGTGGAGGGCTGAAGCTTTCTTT	CASSLVGWRAEAFF
TRBD2	-	TRBV7-9	TRBJ2-5	TGTTCCAGCAGCTTAGGGGCAGGACTAGCGGGGGGCGCGGAGACCCAGTACTTC	CSSSLGAGLAGGAETQYF
-	once	TRBV4-1	TRBJ1-1	TGCGCCAGCGCGGGGCCCCTCAAGAACACTAAAGCTTTCTTT	CASAGPLKNTKAFF
-	-	TRBV7-6	TRBJ2-1	TGTGCCAGCAGCTTAGTTCACGGGGACAATGAGCAGTTCTTC	CASSLVHGDNEQFF
TRBD1	-	TRBV18	TRBJ2-2	TGTGCCAGCTCACCTCTGGGACAGGGCAACACCGGGGAGCTGTTTTTT	CASSPLGQGNTGELFF
-	few	TRBV4-3	TRBJ2-7	TGCGCCAGCAGCCGGACTGGGGGCCCTCGGGGGGCCCGGTCCTACGAGCAGTACTTC	CASSRTGGPRGARSYEQYF
TRBD1	-	TRBV4-3	TRBJ1-1	TGCGCCAGCAGCCAAGCCCCGGGACAGGTGGGCACTGAAGCTTTCTTT	CASSQAPGQVGTEAFF
-	-	TRBV19	TRBJ2-7	TGTGCCAGTAGTATTGCGGGGAGCGGCGAGCAGTACTTC	CASSIAGSGEQYF
-	-	TRBV25-1	TRBJ1-5	TGTGCCAGCAGTGGAACTCGGGGGAATAGCAATCAGCCCCAGCATTTT	CASSGTRGNSNQPQHF
-	few	TRBV10-2	TRBJ2-3	TGCGCCAGCGGAGCGAGGTCGGGCACAGATACGCAGTATTTT	CASGARSGTDTQYF